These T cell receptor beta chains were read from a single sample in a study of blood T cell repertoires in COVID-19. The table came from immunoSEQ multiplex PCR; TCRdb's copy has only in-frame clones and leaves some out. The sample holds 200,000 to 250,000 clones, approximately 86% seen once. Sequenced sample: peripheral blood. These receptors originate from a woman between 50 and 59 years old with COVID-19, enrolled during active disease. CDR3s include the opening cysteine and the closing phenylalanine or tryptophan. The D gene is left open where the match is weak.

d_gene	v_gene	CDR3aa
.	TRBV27	CASGEGIATNEKLFF
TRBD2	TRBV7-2	CASSRTSGGPSYEQYF
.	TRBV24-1	CATSDPRKAGDTQYF
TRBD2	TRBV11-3	CASSSDMTELAGVTEQFF
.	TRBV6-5	CASREREKLFF
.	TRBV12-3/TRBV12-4	CASMLDRPNEQFF
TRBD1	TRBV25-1	CASSGKGARSYNEQFF
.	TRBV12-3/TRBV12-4	CASSSNRAHGYTF
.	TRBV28	CASNRYGGLGDQPQHF
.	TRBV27	CASRGSRTYGYTF
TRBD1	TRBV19	CASSKGQGRNTEAFF
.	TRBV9	CASSAQGGHGEQFF
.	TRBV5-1	CASSLAWKREAFF
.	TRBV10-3	CAARGDRPSNYGYTF
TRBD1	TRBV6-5	CASSYSKTGYGTAFF
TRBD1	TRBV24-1	CATSDWTGGEPQHF
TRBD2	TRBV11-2	CASSSSGPGLAFTGELFF
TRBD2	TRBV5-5	CASSLVSGGANTQYF
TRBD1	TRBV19	CASSISPGQGNGYTF
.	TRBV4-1	CASSQDSPNTEAFF
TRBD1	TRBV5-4	CASSFFRQGATEAFF
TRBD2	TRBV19	CASSPTSGGYEQYF
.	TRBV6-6	CASSYNGNTEAFF
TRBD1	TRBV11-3	CASSLMRTGEDTQYF
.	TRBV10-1	CASDPGNSNQPQHF
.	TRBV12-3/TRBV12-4	CASGAGPRENFF
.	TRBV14	CASSPGSSRTQHF
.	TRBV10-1	CASSESGTLSSYEQYF
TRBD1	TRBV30	CAWSVRLDRGPYGYTF
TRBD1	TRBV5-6	CASTFQGGASDEKLFF
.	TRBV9	CASSVDNGGTTDTQYF
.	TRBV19	CASSIVLTTISSYNEQFF
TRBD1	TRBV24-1	CATSDSGTVNYGYTF
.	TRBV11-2	CASSSTGTLFAQYF
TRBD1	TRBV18	CASSPSGQGGRGYTF
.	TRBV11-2	CASSLGGFGDGYTF
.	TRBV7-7	CASSFGGANTGELFF
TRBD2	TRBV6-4	CASGGDGDMNEQYF
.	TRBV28	CASSLGRAGSLHTQYF
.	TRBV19	CASSTQVLNSPLHF
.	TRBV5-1	CASSLETAGYEQYF
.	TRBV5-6	CASSLFEFIQDGKNTEAFF
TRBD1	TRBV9	CASSLRTGGDYGYTF
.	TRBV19	CASSPNRLMNTEAFF
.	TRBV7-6	CASSLALGRALENTIYF
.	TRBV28	CASNGDPFDTEAFF
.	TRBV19	CASSIANRGGYEQYF
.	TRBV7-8	CASSIPGNYEQYF
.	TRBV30	CAYGGFSGNTIYF
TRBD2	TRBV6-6	CASSPRLAGVPSYNEQFF
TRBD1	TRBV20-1	CSASPPGQGGFLGGYTF
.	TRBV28	CASSLWEGYTF
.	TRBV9	CASSAIDPGELFF